The T cell receptor beta chain under discussion was sequenced for a study of cytomegalovirus exposure and HLA in healthy donors (dated by TCRdb to between 2016 and 2019). The study in broad terms: According to an earlier analysis of several hundred of the donors, 150 million to 200 million T cells yielded 117 million unique TCR beta sequences and more than 250 Gb of sequence data. The T cell repertoires of some 700 subjects were profiled by immunosequencing and related to cytomegalovirus serostatus. Roughly 300 gigabases of sequencing data and roughly 80 million unique TCR sequences made up an early release that covered several hundred HLA-typed donors. The study aimed to test whether signatures of past pathogen exposure could be identified by cataloging public T cell receptors. Class I and class II HLA loci were covered by the typing at four-digit resolution. Genome-wide SNP genotypes for about three fifths of the 666 donors were used in a later genetic analysis, which treated that subset as a discovery cohort. Of the roughly 400 genotyped donors, 70% to 90% were placed in the genetic ancestry cluster associated with self-reported Caucasian donors. The number of typed donors differed by locus: about 620-640 for A, B, C, DRB1 and DQB1; approximately 530 for DQA1; approximately 610 for DPA1; and around 490 for DPB1. To predict cytomegalovirus infection status, the study brought together high-throughput TCR immunosequencing, statistical association of individual TCRs with disease status, and machine learning. About five DR-DQ haplotypes were treated as single units for association and clustering because of strong linkage in the cohort. An earlier analysis of roughly 580 of the donors used high-throughput TCR beta sequencing to judge whether each TCR beta V gene segment behaved as functional or pseudogenic. Besides the first cohort of around 670 subjects, a separate validation cohort made up of 120 or so different subjects was used. All discovery cohort repertoires had been generated on a single sequencing platform. Donor age, sex, ethnicity and CMV serostatus were compiled together with the repertoire data. The later analysis used no new phenotypic data to find candidate immune exposures, relying instead on TCR beta sequences and their occurrence across donors. A later analysis re-examined previously published TCR beta repertoires from just over 650 donors and added high-resolution HLA genotyping to investigate patterns of TCR occurrence. Among 300 to 500 genotyped donors of the cohort, an average of roughly 230,000 unique TCR beta nucleotide sequences was sequenced per donor, of which 15% to 20% were non-productive. The full study reports these points: Sequencing depth was assumed to be roughly uniform across donors in the presence/absence analyses, though that assumption may not hold. A further reported finding was that TCR beta sequences accurately predicted the HLA-A and HLA-B alleles for most subjects in the first cohort. According to a later analysis, parvovirus B19, influenza, CMV and Epstein-Barr virus appeared linked to several top co-occurrence clusters. In the study, around 150 TCR beta chains were listed as associated with cytomegalovirus. The only immune exposure information available for the cohort was CMV serostatus. The authors suggested that the approach could potentially be extended to other disease states and immunological phenotypes. According to a later analysis, most CMV-associated TCR beta chains appeared to be HLA-restricted, and the HLA associations seemed to be driven largely by CMV exposure. In a later analysis, TCR association rates were found to vary across HLA loci, with the most associated TCRs seen for DRB1 alleles and the fewest for HLA-C alleles. In a later analysis, HLA-associated TCR beta chains showed more clonal expansion and lower generation probabilities than non-associated chains that were equally common. In this cohort, only TCR beta chains were sequenced, and detectable features were limited by the absence of alpha or paired-chain data. The classifier was reported to diagnose cytomegalovirus status with high specificity and sensitivity in both the original and validation cohorts. Because HLA typing was unavailable for some donors at each locus, only the typed subset was used in association tests. In vitro tests confirmed that a few of the cytomegalovirus-associated TCR beta chains recognize cytomegalovirus antigens. Specific HLA alleles were associated with 15,000 to 20,000 TCR beta sequences at a false discovery rate of 0.05 in a later analysis. A later genetic analysis associated a missense DCLRE1C variant with V-gene and J-gene trimming of TCR beta chains, and an independent cohort replicated the association. Linkage disequilibrium might explain the correlated functional status among segregating V segments, but an unknown experimental factor could not be excluded. Compared with the roughly 670-donor mean, donors in an Asian-associated ancestry cluster had fewer N-insertions in productive TCRs, according to a later genetic analysis. While some public TCRs were present in many individuals, most TCR sequences turned up only very rarely across donors. The earlier analysis of 587 of the donors excluded some 15 rarely observed V segments, including chromosome 9 orphons, because counts were too low. A group of highly shared sequence variants was considered likely to be a technical artifact of the sequencing pipeline. Strong co-occurrence of HLA alleles, especially DR and DQ, made assigning TCR associations to individual alleles difficult. In an earlier analysis of under 600 of the donors, most TCR beta V segments were observed in productive rearrangements about 90% or about 30% of the time, broadly matching IMGT annotations. The 87-base-pair reads could not distinguish some IMGT-functional V segments, including TRBV6-2 and TRBV6-3, so those segments were excluded.

Library creation used the immunoSEQ multiplex PCR assay. A mixture of 60 forward primers for TCR Vbeta segments and 13 reverse primers for TCR Jbeta segments was used in the multiplex PCR. The CDR3 region of rearranged TCR beta genes was amplified from genomic DNA with a multiplex PCR assay. Amplified TCR beta libraries were sequenced as 87-base-pair reads on the Illumina HiSeq System. As for the original processing: Across the 670 or so repertoires, a later analysis counted tens of millions of unique TCR beta chains, 9.5 million to 13 million of which were shared by at least two donors. To remove PCR and sequencing errors, raw reads were error-corrected and collapsed into unique sequences using a nearest-neighbor algorithm that merged closely related sequences. V, D and J gene segments were assigned by aligning CDR3 sequences to IMGT reference sequences. For a sequence to be retained, a match of at least six nucleotides to both a V gene segment and a J gene segment was required. A rearrangement counted as productive if the CDR3 had no stop codons and remained in frame with V and J, and every other rearrangement counted as non-productive. CDR3 was defined according to IMGT convention as the region running from the second conserved V-encoded cysteine to the conserved J-encoded phenylalanine. Sequences without an unambiguous match to a single V gene segment were excluded from the earlier analysis of about 600 of the donors. In an earlier analysis of almost 600 of the donors, a V segment was called functional when productive rearrangements were above 56.7%, and segregating when the standard deviation between donors exceeded 5%. To diagnose cytomegalovirus status from the catalog of TCR beta chain sequences, a statistical classification framework was built. A later analysis assigned V and J genes by comparing TCR nucleotide sequences with IMGT/GENE-DB human TR gene sequences. In a later analysis, CDR3 sequences and most-parsimonious VDJ recombination scenarios were assigned using the TCRdist pipeline. A later analysis defined each TCR beta chain by its CDR3 amino acid sequence plus V-gene family, and excluded reads lacking a unique V-gene family. In a later analysis, fewer than 600 highly shared, low-generation-probability nucleotide sequences were removed to address suspected cross-contamination and a sequencing artifact. In a later analysis, a clonal expansion index was calculated for each public chain from normalized within-repertoire ranks of inferred template counts. In a later analysis, generation probabilities were computed using a VDJ recombination model fitted to out-of-frame rearrangements, and the results were checked against IGoR. In a later analysis, TCR-TCR, TCR-HLA and TCR-CMV co-occurrence was scored with hypergeometric tests, and a repertoire-size bias correction was applied to TCR pairs. False discovery rates were estimated in a later analysis by permuting HLA or CMV assignments 20 times. In a later analysis, co-occurring TCRs were grouped with DBSCAN, and TCRdist sequence similarity was added when clustering was performed within HLA-allele-positive subsets. Repertoires with fewer than 30,000 or more than 120,000 public chains were left out of co-occurrence clustering, as were several repertoires with anomalous nucleotide sharing. Drawn from immuneACCESS, this table holds only the in-frame rearrangements with V and J called that TCRdb kept. Clones are partly lost; checked studies trace under half to an unresolved V gene and leave the rest unexplained. The V and J calls and clone size come from that table; D and trimming were worked out from the DNA. This sample has roughly 200,000 clones in its table, and 79% of those were observed once. Together, the top ten hold around 0.69% of the sample.

The cohort consisted of 600 to 700 healthy bone marrow donors. At the time of sampling, all cohort members were nominally healthy, though unrecorded immune exposures were likely present. The donor was CMV seronegative and belonged to the group of several hundred seronegative cohort members. Each donor provided a peripheral blood sample, and peripheral blood mononuclear cells were used for TCR beta sequencing. The Qiagen DNeasy Blood Extraction Kit was used to extract genomic DNA from the blood cell samples. The V end gives up 0 bases and the J end 2 bases, leaving 6 bases in the junction not matched to a gene. Per the germline V gene (reference sequence), MNHEY is the CDR1 and SMNVEV is the CDR2. The CDR3 runs 16 residues from the cysteine to the phenylalanine. The only DNA kept is the CDR3, 48 bases in frame from the first base. With respect to this clone: What antigen it recognizes has not been identified. Base quality data are lacking; no much larger clone is found one base away.

This clonotype was sampled from a woman in her thirties or forties in good health and CMV-seronegative. Specimen: PBMCs. Recombination joined TRBV27 with TRBJ1-2, and 7 junction bases match TRBD1. The CDR3 region reads CASSLSQGGPNYGYTF. The nucleotides read TGTGCCAGCAGTTTATCGCAAGGGGGCCCGAACTATGGCTACACCTTC.